These 22 T cell receptor beta chains were all obtained from the same sample, sequenced in a study of blood T cell repertoires in COVID-19. The table came from immunoSEQ multiplex PCR; TCRdb's copy has only in-frame clones and leaves some out. Here the sample spans approximately 190,000 clones, 86% being singletons. Sequencing input: PBMCs or T cells enriched from blood (not recorded which). The receptors come from a middle-aged woman in a cohort exposed to, infected with or recovered from COVID-19 (not recorded which).

The V and J genes are TRBV6-6 and TRBJ2-7; the D gene is possibly TRBD1 (5 bases). The CDR3 sequence is 11 residues long. Trimming removed 7 bases at V and 4 bases at J, with 8 bases between. CDR1 and CDR2 from the germline V gene are MNHNY and SVGAGI (reference sequence). The CDR3 spells CASTQGYEQYF. CDR3 nucleotides: TGTGCCAGCACGCAGGGTTACGAGCAGTACTTC.

V usage is TRBV5-6 and J usage is TRBJ2-7; D gene uncertain. V was pared by 5 bases and J by 6 bases, with 15 bases between. The germline V gene has CDR1 SGHDT and CDR2 YYEEEE. This CDR3 contains 13 residues. In DNA form, the CDR3 reads TGTGCCAGCAGTCGAGGTCCCCAAGGCGAGCAGTACTTC. This gives the protein CASSRGPQGEQYF.

This chain joins TRBV7-2 and TRBJ1-2; 8 bases map to TRBD1. Unmatched junction bases numbered 11, after V lost 4 bases and J lost 1 base. The CDR3 length is 17 residues. The germline V gene has CDR1 SGHTA and CDR2 FQGNSA. The CDR3 loop reads CASSSREGDRYNYGYTF. DNA of the CDR3: TGTGCCAGCAGCTCCCGGGAAGGGGACAGGTATAACTATGGCTACACCTTC.

This chain links TRBV28 with TRBJ2-7, with TRBD1 matching 8 bases. CDR1 and CDR2 from the germline V gene are MDHEN and SYDVKM. The CDR3 is 15 residues long. V gave up 3 bases and J gave up 2 bases; unmatched junction bases: 6. In DNA, the CDR3 is TGTGCCAGCAGTTTCACAGGGGGGAGGACCTACGAGCAGTACTTC. It codes for CASSFTGGRTYEQYF.

The chain joins TRBV3-1 (or the pseudogene TRBV3-2) to TRBJ2-2; D remains unclear. Trimming stripped 1 base from V and 1 base from J, with 7 bases between. The CDR3 is 15 residues long. The germline V gene encodes CDR1 LGHDT and CDR2 YNNKEL (reference sequence). The CDR3 protein is CASSQGHENTGELFF. CDR3 in DNA: TGTGCCAGCAGCCAAGGACATGAGAACACCGGGGAGCTGTTTTTT.

V gene TRBV11-2 combines with J gene TRBJ2-3, with a tentative D call TRBD1 (6 bases). The germline CDR1 and CDR2 sequences are SGHAT and FQNNGV. V was clipped by 4 bases and J by 2 bases, with 13 bases between them. The CDR3 totals 15 residues. The CDR3 region is CASSYEGGTTDTQYF. The CDR3 DNA follows: TGTGCCAGCAGCTACGAAGGGGGAACCACAGATACGCAGTATTTT.

This rearrangement joins TRBV3-1 (or the pseudogene TRBV3-2) to TRBJ2-1, with 11 nucleotides matching TRBD2. Germline V gives CDR1 LGHDT, CDR2 YNNKEL (reference sequence). The CDR3 totals 18 residues. With V trimmed by 1 base and J by 2 bases, 7 bases remained unmatched. The CDR3 DNA follows: TGTGCCAGCAGCCAAGGACTAGCGGGAAGGGGGACCTACAATGAGCAGTTCTTC. It encodes CASSQGLAGRGTYNEQFF.

This sequence joins TRBV3-1 (or the pseudogene TRBV3-2) and TRBJ1-1; no definite D call. This CDR3 region has 16 residues. V was trimmed by 2 bases and J by 8 bases, leaving 21 bases between them. Germline V gene data show CDR1 as LGHDT and CDR2 as YNNKEL (reference sequence). The chain's CDR3 is CASSQREDLYRGEAFF. For the CDR3, the DNA is TGTGCCAGCAGCCAAAGGGAGGACCTCTATCGAGGGGAAGCTTTCTTT.

This clone was detected only once. The chain combines TRBV19 with TRBJ1-1, with TRBD1 identical over 10 bases. V lost 5 bases and J lost 8; bases outside the gene matches: 5. The germline CDR1 and CDR2 sequences are LNHDA and SQIVND (reference sequence). The CDR3 covers 13 residues. The CDR3 coding sequence is TGTGCCAGTAGTGTGACAGGGGGCCGGGAAGCTTTCTTT. Translation: CASSVTGGREAFF.

As to this clone: The junction shows a germline mismatch at one end, possibly a read error. This chain uses TRBV7-9 with TRBJ2-1, with 11 bases matching TRBD2. In germline, CDR1 is SEHNR, CDR2 FQNEAQ (reference sequence). CDR3 length: 14 residues. In DNA, the CDR3 is TGTGCCAGCAGCCTAGCGGGAGGTTTCAATGAGCAGTTCTTC. Amino acid sequence: CASSLAGGFNEQFF. The full variable domain, rest sourced from reference TRBV7-9 and TRBJ2-1, is DTGVSQNPRHKITKRGQNVTFRCDPISEHNRLYWYRQTLGQGPEFLTYFQNEAQLEKSRLLSDRFSAERPKGSFSTLEIQRTEQGDSAMYLCASSLAGGFNEQFFGPGTRLTVL.

This chain connects TRBV19 to TRBJ1-6; possibly TRBD1 for D (6 bases). CDR3 length: 15 amino acids. Germline V gene sequence: CDR1 LNHDA, CDR2 SQIVND (reference sequence). V lost 4 bases and J lost 15, with 22 bases in between. The CDR3 is CASSTETGLILGLHF. CDR3 DNA: TGTGCCAGTAGTACCGAGACAGGTCTGATTCTAGGCCTCCACTTT. Using reference TRBV19 and TRBJ1-6 for the parts outside the CDR3, the full variable domain is DGGITQSPKYLFRKEGQNVTLSCEQNLNHDAMYWYRQDPGQGLRLIYYSQIVNDFQKGDIAEGYSVSREKKESFPLTVTSAQKNPTAFYLCASSTETGLILGLHFGNGTRLTVT.

CDR3 region: CASSFETSGSIGQFF. CDR3 nucleotides: TGTGCCAGCAGCTTCGAGACTAGCGGGAGTATTGGGCAGTTCTTC. The V gene is TRBV11-2, the J gene TRBJ2-1, with TRBD2 matching over 12 bases. The CDR3 is 15 residues long. From germline, CDR1 is SGHAT and CDR2 FQNNGV. Trimming removed 3 bases from V and 12 bases from J; junction bases left unmatched: 9.

The V gene is TRBV27, the J gene TRBJ1-5; D may be TRBD1 (5 bases). The CDR3 is made up of 15 amino acids. With 5 bases removed from V and 2 bases from J, the gap between germline ends came to 13 bases. CDR1 and CDR2 (germline): MNHEY, SMNVEV (reference sequence). CDR3 nucleotides: TGTGCCAGCAGTCCCCGAGTACAGGGCAATCAGCCCCAGCATTTT. The encoded protein is CASSPRVQGNQPQHF.

The chain has TRBV7-9 and TRBJ2-1, with 11 bases matching TRBD2. The CDR3 contains 14 residues. Germline values: CDR1 SEHNR, CDR2 FQNEAQ (reference sequence). Losses at the gene ends were 8 bases for V and 10 bases for J; bases not matched to a gene: 10. CDR3 protein: CASAQTSGVQEQFF. In DNA, the CDR3 is TGTGCCAGCGCGCAGACTAGCGGGGTTCAGGAGCAGTTCTTC.

The V gene is TRBV3-1 (or the pseudogene TRBV3-2), the J gene TRBJ2-7; possible D gene TRBD1, 5 bases. Germline V CDR1 and CDR2: LGHDT, YNNKEL (reference sequence). The V gene lost 1 base and the J gene lost 3 bases, with 16 bases spanning the gap. This CDR3 contains 16 residues. CDR3 in amino acids: CASSQVVGPSYYEQYF. The CDR3 DNA follows: TGTGCCAGCAGCCAAGTGGTGGGGCCGTCCTACTACGAGCAGTACTTC.

The J gene is TRBJ1-1, the V gene TRBV4-1, with 7 bases that match TRBD1. V gave up 4 bases and J gave up 5 bases; unmatched junction bases: 10. The CDR3 consists of 15 residues. Germline CDR1 reads MGHRA; CDR2 reads YSYEKL. The CDR3 DNA follows: TGCGCCAGCAGCCGATTACAGGGGATTAGAACTGAAGCTTTCTTT. This sequence encodes CASSRLQGIRTEAFF.

The chain joins TRBV10-3 to TRBJ2-1, with TRBD1 identical over 7 bases. The ends lost 4 bases at V and 1 base at J; junction bases unmatched: 1. Germline CDR1 is ENHRY and CDR2 is SYGVKD. The CDR3 extends over 14 amino acids. The CDR3 sequence is CAISGDSSYNEQFF. CDR3 sequence (DNA): TGTGCCATCAGTGGGGACAGTTCCTACAATGAGCAGTTCTTC.

This chain joins TRBV29-1 and TRBJ1-2; D remains unclear. The V end was cut by 1 base, the J end by 7 bases, with 22 bases between. CDR1 SQVTM and CDR2 ANQGSEA come from the germline V gene. The CDR3 is made up of 16 amino acids. This CDR3 is CSVEALPGPAAGGYTF. The CDR3 coding sequence is TGCAGCGTTGAAGCCCTACCCGGTCCCGCCGCGGGTGGCTACACCTTC.

This chain uses TRBV15 with TRBJ2-7; 9 positions agree with TRBD1. CDR1 is LNHNV, CDR2 YYDKDF, per germline (reference sequence). Losses at the gene ends were 3 bases for V and 8 bases for J; bases not matched to a gene: 11. The CDR3 is 15 residues long. In DNA form, the CDR3 reads TGTGCCACCAGCAGGGGACAGGGACAGACCGAGAAGCAGTACTTC. Residues: CATSRGQGQTEKQYF. Combining the CDR3 with reference TRBV15 and TRBJ2-7 gives the whole variable domain DAMVIQNPRYQVTQFGKPVTLSCSQTLNHNVMYWYQQKSSQAPKLLFHYYDKDFNNEADTPDNFQSRRPNTSFCFLDIRSPGLGDTAMYLCATSRGQGQTEKQYFGPGTRLTVT.

This clone was seen only once. The V and J genes are TRBV27 and TRBJ2-7, with 8 positions matching TRBD1. J lost 5 bases, V lost 6 bases, and 6 bases had no gene match. CDR1 and CDR2 (germline): MNHEY, SMNVEV (reference sequence). CDR3 length equals 13 residues. The CDR3 DNA is TGTGCCAGCAGCGGGACAGGCTTCCACGAGCAGTACTTC. Amino acid sequence: CASSGTGFHEQYF.

The chain couples TRBV7-6 to TRBJ2-5; no definite D call. The V end lost 5 bases, the J end lost 3 bases, and 22 bases lay between the germline ends. This CDR3 spans 17 amino acids. Germline assignment: CDR1 SGHVS and CDR2 FNYEAQ. This CDR3 is CASSAHYSGRIEETQYF. CDR3 in DNA: TGTGCCAGCAGCGCACACTACTCCGGCAGAATAGAAGAGACCCAGTACTTC.

This chain joins TRBV7-2 and TRBJ2-7, with D possibly matching TRBD1 (6 bases). The CDR3 totals 13 residues. Trimming took 4 bases from V and 2 from J, leaving 9 bases between them. Germline values: CDR1 SGHTA, CDR2 FQGNSA. The DNA for the CDR3 is TGTGCCAGCAGCTACCGGGACACCTACGAGCAGTACTTC. Protein sequence: CASSYRDTYEQYF.